The 21 T cell receptor beta chains below come from one sample, sequenced in a study of regulatory T cells in long-lasting Graves disease. Time point described: persistent/refractory GD, antithyroid drugs over 5 years with positive TRAb. With RNA extracted from PBMCs as input, the TCR library was made. Both iRepertoire HTBI primers and Arm-PCR of CDR3 regions were used to build the TCR beta libraries. TCRdb re-derived calls from the multiplex PCR reads in MiXCR, one entry per CDR3 protein. Of hundreds of thousands of distinct CDR3 sequences in the sample, about 22% were seen once. This sample comprised peripheral blood mononuclear cells (PBMCs), obtained when the disease was refractory, from a patient treated with antithyroid drugs. The receptors were sampled from a female donor with Graves disease.

The V gene is TRBV3-1, the J gene TRBJ1-1, with D hard to call. Germline values: CDR1 LGHDT, CDR2 YNNKEL (reference sequence). The germline V and J ends were trimmed by 0 bases and 2 bases, with 10 bases remaining between them. There are 15 residues in the CDR3. The CDR3 coding sequence is TGTGCCAGCAGCCAAGATTATAAGGATAACACTGAAGCTTTCTTT. This encodes CASSQDYKDNTEAFF.

The V call is TRBV4-2, the J call TRBJ2-4, with TRBD2 matching 7 bases. The CDR3 extends over 14 amino acids. J gave up 1 base and V 7 bases, and 4 bases lay outside the gene matches. Germline loops: CDR1 LGHNA, CDR2 YNFKEQ. The CDR3 region is CASNGGGAKNIQYF. CDR3 bases: TGTGCCAGCAATGGGGGGGGGGCCAAAAACATTCAGTACTTC.

This clonotype occurred many times. The chain links TRBV28 to TRBJ1-2; D is unclear. The germline gives CDR1 MDHEN, CDR2 SYDVKM. V gave up 6 bases and J gave up 3 bases, with 14 bases separating them. The CDR3 has 14 amino acids. This CDR3 is CASRVPGVHYGYTF. The CDR3, as DNA: TGTGCCAGCAGAGTCCCCGGCGTTCACTATGGCTACACCTTC.

This chain uses TRBV18 with TRBJ1-1; weak D call: TRBD1 (5 bases). CDR1 and CDR2 (germline): KGHSH, LQKENI. Deletions cut 3 bases from V and 6 bases from J, with 14 bases between. The CDR3 totals 14 residues. In DNA form, the CDR3 reads TGTGCCAGCTCACCTCAGGGAATTGAACCTGAAGCTTTCTTT. This sequence encodes CASSPQGIEPEAFF.

The V call is TRBV27, the J call TRBJ2-7; D is uncertain. The CDR3 has 13 residues. V was shortened by 3 bases and J by 5 bases, with 11 bases between the two germline ends. The germline V gene has CDR1 MNHEY and CDR2 SMNVEV (reference sequence). The DNA of the CDR3 is TGTGCCAGCAGTTTGGGCGGCCGGGACGAGCAGTACTTC. Protein product: CASSLGGRDEQYF.

This sequence joins TRBV7-2 and TRBJ1-2; 8 nucleotides agree with TRBD1. The germline V gene encodes CDR1 SGHTA and CDR2 FQGNSA. The CDR3 spans 15 residues. V trimming: 2 bases; J trimming: 0 bases; junction bases outside the gene matches: 2. Here the CDR3 reads CASSLQGASNYGYTF. CDR3 DNA: TGTGCCAGCAGCTTACAGGGGGCCTCTAACTATGGCTACACCTTC.

To note about this clonotype: With a much larger clone just one base away, this may be a read error. The chain is built from TRBV28 and TRBJ2-7, with TRBD2 as a possible D gene (6 bases). CDR1 is MDHEN, CDR2 SYDVKM, per germline. The CDR3 totals 16 residues. V gave up 6 bases and J gave up 4 bases, with 22 bases separating them. CDR3: CASSPTPPAGTYEQYF. For the CDR3, the DNA is TGTGCCAGCAGCCCTACTCCTCCGGCAGGGACTTACGAGCAGTACTTC. Based on the CDR3 plus reference TRBV28 and TRBJ2-7, the full variable domain is DVKVTQSSRYLVKRTGEKVFLECVQDMDHENMFWYRQDPGLGLRLIYFSYDVKMKEKGDIPEGYSVSREKKERFSLILESASTNQTSMYLCASSPTPPAGTYEQYFGPGTRLTVT.

The chain employs TRBV3-1 and TRBJ2-1, with 7 bases lining up with TRBD1. There are 17 residues in the CDR3. Germline CDR1 LGHDT, CDR2 YNNKEL (reference sequence). Trimming cost V 1 base and J 8 bases; bases outside gene matches: 14. CDR3 loop: CASSQAQDRQVEDEQFF. The CDR3 coding sequence is TGTGCCAGCAGCCAAGCCCAGGACAGGCAGGTTGAGGATGAGCAGTTCTTC.

This clonotype was found a few times. V and J are TRBV5-6 and TRBJ2-7; D remains unclear. This CDR3 is built from 13 residues. Between the trimmed V and J ends, which lost 1 base and 7 bases, there was a span of 12 bases. CDR1 and CDR2 from the germline V gene are SGHDT and YYEEEE. CDR3 amino acids: CASSLLSSLEQYF. The CDR3 DNA follows: TGTGCCAGCAGCTTGCTCAGCTCTCTGGAGCAGTACTTC. The variable domain in full, completed from reference TRBV5-6 and TRBJ2-7, reads DAGVTQSPTHLIKTRGQQVTLRCSPKSGHDTVSWYQQALGQGPQFIFQYYEEEERQRGNFPDRFSGHQFPNYSSELNVNALLLGDSALYLCASSLLSSLEQYFGPGTRLTVT.

At least ten counts were recorded for this clonotype. V is TRBV12-3 or TRBV12-4 and J is TRBJ1-2; possibly TRBD1 for D (5 bases). V dropped 2 bases and J dropped 8 bases, with 21 bases sitting between them. CDR3 size: 16 residues. CDR3 coding DNA: TGTGCCAGCAGTTTAATCTCCTCAGGGACGGGTAAAGGCTACACCTTC. Translating it yields CASSLISSGTGKGYTF.

CDR3 sequence: CASSIALAAGDYEQYF. In nucleotides, the CDR3 is TGTGCCAGTAGTATAGCGTTGGCGGCAGGGGACTACGAGCAGTACTTC. The rearrangement joins TRBV19 to TRBJ2-7, with a tentative D call TRBD1 (6 bases). This CDR3 comprises 16 residues. V was clipped by 1 base and J by 3 bases, with 16 bases between them. Germline CDR1 and CDR2: LNHDA and SQIVND (reference sequence).

This sequence joins TRBV10-3 and TRBJ1-5; weak D call: TRBD1 (5 bases). CDR3 length: 14 amino acids. Germline CDR1 is ENHRY and CDR2 is SYGVKD. Trimming stripped 6 bases from V and 0 bases from J, with 9 bases between. This CDR3 reads CAIRSDNSNQPQHF. CDR3 DNA sequence: TGTGCCATCAGGTCGGACAATAGCAATCAGCCCCAGCATTTT.

About this clonotype: Being one base from a much bigger clone, this may be a read error. The gene calls are TRBV15 and TRBJ1-5; the D gene is possibly TRBD1 (5 bases). Trimming cost V 5 bases and J 1 base, with 12 bases left between them. In germline, CDR1 is LNHNV, CDR2 YYDKDF (reference sequence). The CDR3 has 15 residues. Here the CDR3 DNA reads TGTGCCACCAGCCTAGGGGTAGCAAGCAATCAGCCCCAGCATTTT. It yields the protein CATSLGVASNQPQHF.

On this clonotype itself: This could be a read error, since a much larger clone is one nucleotide away. The chain employs TRBV12-3 or TRBV12-4 and TRBJ1-1, with a tentative D call TRBD1 (5 bases). V lost 5 bases and J 9 bases, leaving 16 bases between the germline ends. CDR3 length equals 13 residues. The chain's CDR3 is CASSLGEGRKAFF. CDR3 nucleotide sequence: TGTGCCAGCAGTCTTGGAGAGGGGCGCAAAGCTTTCTTT.

The V gene is TRBV6-2 or TRBV6-3, the J gene TRBJ2-1; 9 bases are shared with TRBD2. V dropped 6 bases and J dropped 8; count of bases not matched to a gene: 11. Germline CDR1 is MNHEY and CDR2 is SVGEGT. This CDR3 is 15 amino acids long. The chain's CDR3 is CASSLPRAGGDEQFF. CDR3 DNA sequence: TGTGCCAGCAGCCTCCCTAGAGCGGGAGGAGATGAGCAGTTCTTC.

In its sample, this clonotype was seen a few times. It may be a read error: a sequence one base away is much more abundant. V and J are TRBV7-9 and TRBJ2-7; D unresolved. The CDR3 extends over 13 amino acids. Trimming took 5 bases from V and 3 from J, leaving 11 bases between them. Germline CDR1 is SEHNR and CDR2 is FQNEAQ (reference sequence). Here the CDR3 reads CASSREENYEQYF. The CDR3 DNA follows: TGTGCCAGCAGCAGAGAGGAGAACTACGAGCAGTACTTC. Combining the CDR3 with reference TRBV7-9 and TRBJ2-7 gives the whole variable domain DTGVSQNPRHKITKRGQNVTFRCDPISEHNRLYWYRQTLGQGPEFLTYFQNEAQLEKSRLLSDRFSAERPKGSFSTLEIQRTEQGDSAMYLCASSREENYEQYFGPGTRLTVT.

This chain uses TRBV19 with TRBJ2-4, with D tentatively TRBD1 or TRBD2 (6 bases each). Germline V gives CDR1 LNHDA, CDR2 SQIVND (reference sequence). Trimming removed 5 bases from V and 8 bases from J, with 13 bases in between. This CDR3 is 13 amino acids long. The CDR3, as DNA: TGTGCCAGTAGTCGAGGGGGGCAGGACATTCAGTACTTC. Its translation is CASSRGGQDIQYF.

This clonotype showed up just a few times. This rearrangement joins TRBV7-6 to TRBJ2-5; D is undetermined. This CDR3 is 14 amino acids long. Germline V gene lookup returns CDR1 SGHVS and CDR2 FNYEAQ. Trimming shortened V by 3 bases and J by 1 base, and 9 bases separated the two germline ends. The CDR3 DNA reads as TGTGCCAGCAGCTTGACTCCATTCCAAGAGACCCAGTACTTC. Protein sequence: CASSLTPFQETQYF.

The chain links TRBV19 to TRBJ2-7; D is possibly TRBD1 or TRBD2 (5 bases each). From germline, CDR1 is LNHDA and CDR2 SQIVND (reference sequence). The CDR3 has 12 amino acids. V lost 9 bases and J 2 bases, leaving 11 bases between the germline ends. The CDR3 loop is CASKRGTYEQYF. The CDR3 DNA is TGTGCCAGCAAGAGGGGCACCTACGAGCAGTACTTC. The full variable domain, completed using reference TRBV19 and TRBJ2-7, is DGGITQSPKYLFRKEGQNVTLSCEQNLNHDAMYWYRQDPGQGLRLIYYSQIVNDFQKGDIAEGYSVSREKKESFPLTVTSAQKNPTAFYLCASKRGTYEQYFGPGTRLTVT.

The table lists this clonotype with many counts. The chain uses TRBV12-3 or TRBV12-4 and TRBJ1-5, with D hard to call. Trimming removed 4 bases from V and 0 bases from J, with 13 bases in between. The CDR3 runs to 16 residues. Here the CDR3 DNA reads TGTGCCAGCAGTTCCGAGTGGGCAGTTAGCAATCAGCCCCAGCATTTT. Translation gives CASSSEWAVSNQPQHF.

In its sample, this clonotype was seen many times. The genes are TRBV2 and TRBJ1-1; no firm D call. Trimming cost V 10 bases and J 0 bases, with 12 bases left between them. Germline CDR1 and CDR2: SNHLY and FYNNEI. The CDR3 has 13 residues. The CDR3 loop is CANPAGMNTEAFF. The CDR3 nucleotides read TGTGCCAACCCAGCGGGCATGAACACTGAAGCTTTCTTT.